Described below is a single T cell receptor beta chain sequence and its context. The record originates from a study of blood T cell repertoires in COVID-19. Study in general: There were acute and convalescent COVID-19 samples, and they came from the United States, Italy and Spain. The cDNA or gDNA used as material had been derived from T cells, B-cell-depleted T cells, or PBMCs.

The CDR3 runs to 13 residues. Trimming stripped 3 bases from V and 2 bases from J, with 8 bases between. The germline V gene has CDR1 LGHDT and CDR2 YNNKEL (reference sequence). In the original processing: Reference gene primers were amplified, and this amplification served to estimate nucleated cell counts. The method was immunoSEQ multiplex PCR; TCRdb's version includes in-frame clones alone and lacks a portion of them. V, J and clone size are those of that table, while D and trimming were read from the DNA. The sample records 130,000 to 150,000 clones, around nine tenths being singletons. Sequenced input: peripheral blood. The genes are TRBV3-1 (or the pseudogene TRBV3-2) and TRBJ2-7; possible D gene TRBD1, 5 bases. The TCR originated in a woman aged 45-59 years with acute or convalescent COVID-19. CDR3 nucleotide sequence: TGTGCCAGCAGCCAGGGGCTAACCTACGAGCAGTACTTC. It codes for CASSQGLTYEQYF.